The present T cell receptor (beta chain) was sequenced within a study of naive and memory T cell subsets. Study conclusions and caveats: Especially in CD8 cells, naive repertoires contained a few larger clonotypes, possibly CD45RA-re-expressing memory cells.

This clonotype occurred a few times. What it recognizes is unknown. The beta constant-region primer was an equimolar mix of two oligonucleotides covering TRBC1 and TRBC2. Ligated cDNA was amplified by four rounds of PCR with nested alpha and beta constant-region primers and SP2. Using its own MiXCR run on the UMI-ligation and nested PCR reads, TCRdb lists one record per CDR3 protein. The sample carries some 82,000 distinct CDR3 sequences, about 11% recorded once. CDR1 is MGHRA, CDR2 YSYEKL, per germline. The CDR3 has 16 residues. Between the trimmed V and J ends, which lost 4 bases and 5 bases, there was a span of 20 bases.

The clonotype originates from a human donor in good health. Sequencing was done on a sample of naive CD4+ T cells from blood. V and J are TRBV4-1 and TRBJ1-1; D may be TRBD1 (6 bases). The CDR3 DNA reads TGCGCCAGCAGCCTTCCGGTAAGGGGGGAGAGGACTGAAGCTTTCTTT. Residues: CASSLPVRGERTEAFF.